This T cell receptor beta chain was found in a study of CD8+CD57+ T cells in acquired aplastic anemia listed by TCRdb under 2018. In terms of the full investigation: Extracted DNA from sorted CD4+ and CD8+ cells averaged approximately 3 ug, ranging from about 0.2 to 30 ug. For healthy donor samples, the average read count was about 10.8 million for CD4+ cells and 11 million to 13 million for CD8+ cells.

A remark on this clonotype: What antigen it recognizes has not been identified. Within one base of it there is no much larger clone, and no base qualities were kept.

The full study reports these points: Around 31 CD8+ CDR3 sequences were shared between patients and controls but appeared highly expressed in patients and within their immunodominant clones. CD8+ Simpson's diversity did not differ significantly between patients and healthy controls (P=0.060).

Genomic DNA was used as template for profiling of TCR beta VDJ combinations and CDR3 sequences. An Illumina HiSeq 2000 was the platform used for TCR repertoire sequencing. On the study's bioinformatics: Repertoires were assessed using TRBV/TRBJ rearrangement plots, CDR3 size and DJ length profiles, and Simpson's diversity index. Whichever DNA sequence was most abundant in the deep sequencing data was defined as the immunodominant clone. CDR3 amino acid sequences were screened for sharing across subjects and compared with published repertoires and the VDJdb database. TCRdb handled the public reads itself, with Q25 trimming in fastp and clone calling in MiXCR, and kept productive beta chains. Entries that share a CDR3 protein sequence are merged under the most common genes and DNA. These V and J calls originate from TCRdb's pipeline instead of the authors' own analysis. The sample includes approximately 130,000 distinct CDR3 sequences, with roughly two fifths observed a single time. The leading ten clones occupy 8% to 9% of the sample.

In this study, sorted CD4+ and CD8+ T cells from the blood of healthy subjects and of severe aplastic anemia patients had their TCR repertoires deep-sequenced. Ficoll-Paque density gradient centrifugation was used to isolate peripheral blood mononuclear cells. Before DNA extraction, CD4+ and CD8+ T cells were sorted by FACS or by magnetic beads. In the germline V gene, CDR1 corresponds to SGHVS and CDR2 to FNYEAQ. At the junction V is shortened by 2 bases and J by 3 bases; bases outside the gene matches: 10. The cysteine opens and the phenylalanine closes a CDR3 of 18 amino acids. Only the CDR3 DNA is retained, 54 bases long and in frame from the first base.

The source of this sequence is a human donor in good health, serving as a control. This receptor chain uses TRBV7-6 and TRBJ2-7; 13 middle bases align to TRBD2. Specimen: sorted CD4+, CD8+, or CD8+CD57+ T cells (not recorded which) from PBMCs. The nucleotides read TGTGCCAGCAGCTTACGGGTGGGGACTAGCGGGACATACTACGAGCAGTACTTC. Protein translation: CASSLRVGTSGTYYEQYF.